Below, 20 T cell receptor beta chains from the same sample are listed, as sequenced in a study of cytomegalovirus exposure and HLA in healthy donors. PCR used 60 Vbeta primers and 13 Jbeta primers. Using immunoSEQ multiplex PCR, the repertoire was profiled, and TCRdb retains in-frame clones only, with some absent. Recorded for this sample: 100,000 to 150,000 clones. The sample consisted of PBMCs. Receptors were obtained from a man in his forties or fifties in good health and CMV-seronegative.

The DNA of the CDR3 is TGTGCCAGCAGAGTGCCCCAACTAGCGGAGTACAATGAGCAGTTCTTC. Translating gives CASRVPQLAEYNEQFF. The chain carries TRBV28 and TRBJ2-1; 8 nucleotides match TRBD2. This CDR3 is built from 16 residues. Trimming at V came to 6 bases and at J to 4 bases, leaving 11 bases not matched to a gene. Germline V gene lookup returns CDR1 MDHEN and CDR2 SYDVKM. The full variable domain, rest sourced from reference TRBV28 and TRBJ2-1, is DVKVTQSSRYLVKRTGEKVFLECVQDMDHENMFWYRQDPGLGLRLIYFSYDVKMKEKGDIPEGYSVSREKKERFSLILESASTNQTSMYLCASRVPQLAEYNEQFFGPGTRLTVL.

The chain has TRBV15 and TRBJ2-1; D might be TRBD2 (6 bases). Trimming removed 2 bases at V and 7 bases at J, with 9 bases between. In germline, CDR1 is LNHNV, CDR2 YYDKDF (reference sequence). This CDR3 region has 13 residues. This CDR3 reads CATSRRGTNEQFF. CDR3 DNA: TGTGCCACCAGCAGACGCGGGACTAATGAGCAGTTCTTC.

The chain has TRBV10-1 and TRBJ1-3, with 9 bases aligning to TRBD1. Germline V CDR1 and CDR2: WNHNN, SYGVQD (reference sequence). The CDR3 consists of 20 residues. J lost 2 bases, V lost 0 bases, and 14 bases had no gene match. CDR3 sequence: CASSESSPGQGFYAGNTIYF. The CDR3 nucleotides are TGCGCCAGCAGTGAGTCGTCTCCCGGACAGGGGTTTTACGCTGGAAACACCATATATTTT.

The chain joins TRBV11-2 to TRBJ2-5, with D possibly TRBD1 on 6 matching bases. The CDR3 spans 14 residues. Trimming took off 2 bases at V and 5 bases at J, with 12 bases between the two ends. Germline CDR1 reads SGHAT; CDR2 reads FQNNGV. The CDR3 coding sequence is TGTGCCAGCAGCTTAATGCAGGGGTTGGAGACCCAGTACTTC. This translates into CASSLMQGLETQYF. Full variable domain (missing parts from reference TRBV11-2 and TRBJ2-5): EAGVAQSPRYKIIEKRQSVAFWCNPISGHATLYWYQQILGQGPKLLIQFQNNGVVDDSQLPKDRFSAERLKGVDSTLKIQPAKLEDSAVYLCASSLMQGLETQYFGPGTRLLVL.

The chain couples TRBV7-2 to TRBJ2-5, with a possible D match to TRBD2 (5 bases). The CDR3 has 14 residues. V was pared by 1 base and J by 1 base, with 7 bases between. The germline gives CDR1 SGHTA, CDR2 FQGNSA. CDR3 nucleotide sequence: TGTGCCAGCAGCTTAGGTGGAGGCCAAGAGACCCAGTACTTC. Translation gives CASSLGGGQETQYF.

The V gene is TRBV6-1, the J gene TRBJ1-1, with 10 bases matching TRBD1. Trimming took 5 bases from V and 4 from J; bases not matched to a gene: 7. Germline V gives CDR1 MNHNS, CDR2 SASEGT. The CDR3 is 15 amino acids. Here the CDR3 DNA reads TGTGCCAGCAGTCCTATCCGGGACAGGGGCACTGAAGCTTTCTTT. Translated: CASSPIRDRGTEAFF.

This chain links TRBV5-1 with TRBJ2-3; TRBD2 matches 15 bases. V lost 4 bases and J lost 8; bases outside the gene matches: 2. The CDR3 covers 14 residues. Germline values: CDR1 SGHRS, CDR2 YFSETQ. The CDR3 is CASSPGLAGGTQYF. The DNA of the CDR3 is TGCGCCAGCAGCCCGGGACTAGCGGGGGGTACGCAGTATTTT.

The chain links TRBV19 to TRBJ1-1; D perhaps matches TRBD1 (5 bases). The V end lost 9 bases, the J end lost 1 base, and 9 bases lay between the germline ends. The CDR3 is 12 residues long. The germline V gene encodes CDR1 LNHDA and CDR2 SQIVND (reference sequence). The CDR3 region has the DNA TGTGCCAGCTCCACAGGGAACACTGAAGCTTTCTTT. It encodes CASSTGNTEAFF.

The rearrangement joins TRBV9 to TRBJ1-5; 8 bases are a match to TRBD1. The CDR3 is 15 residues long. With 0 bases clipped from V and 7 bases from J, the junction kept 6 bases outside the gene matches. From germline, CDR1 is SGDLS and CDR2 YYNGEE. Here the CDR3 DNA reads TGTGCCAGCAGCGTAGGGACGACAGGGGTCCAGCCCCAGCATTTT. It codes for CASSVGTTGVQPQHF.

V is TRBV7-8 and J is TRBJ1-4; TRBD1 matches 8 bases. In germline, CDR1 is SGHVS, CDR2 FQNEAQ. CDR3 length: 14 amino acids. Trimming at V came to 1 base and at J to 7 bases, leaving 2 bases not matched to a gene. CDR3 protein: CASSLGTGREKLFF. The CDR3 bases are TGTGCCAGCAGCTTAGGGACAGGGCGTGAAAAACTGTTTTTT.

The gene calls are TRBV10-3 and TRBJ2-2; 8 bases are a match to TRBD2. The J segment lost 1 base and the V segment lost 6 bases, leaving 4 bases of the junction unmatched. This CDR3 region has 15 residues. Germline V gene sequence: CDR1 ENHRY, CDR2 SYGVKD. CDR3 sequence reads: CAIRAGTRNTGELFF. The CDR3 bases are TGTGCCATCAGGGCCGGGACTAGGAACACCGGGGAGCTGTTTTTT.

This chain uses TRBV15 with TRBJ2-5; 9 bases agree with TRBD1. CDR3 size: 15 residues. The V segment lost 4 bases and the J segment 4 bases; nucleotides outside the gene matches: 7. Germline V gene sequence: CDR1 LNHNV, CDR2 YYDKDF (reference sequence). In nucleotides, the CDR3 is TGTGCCACCAGCACCAGACAGGGGGTCGGAGAGACCCAGTACTTC. Its protein is CATSTRQGVGETQYF.

The chain recombines TRBV4-1 with TRBJ2-5; D is unclear. Per germline, CDR1 MGHRA and CDR2 YSYEKL. V was clipped by 4 bases and J by 5 bases, with 14 bases between them. The CDR3 has 14 amino acids. The CDR3 coding sequence is TGCGCCAGCAGCCCTCGCGGTCCGGCGGAGACCCAGTACTTC. Translated, it gives CASSPRGPAETQYF.

The gene calls are TRBV11-2 and TRBJ2-3; 7 bases are a match to TRBD2. CDR1 SGHAT and CDR2 FQNNGV come from the germline V gene. The CDR3 runs 15 residues. The junction had 2 bases not matched to a gene; V was cut back by 1 base and J by 1 base. The CDR3: CASSLAGRGTDTQYF. CDR3 bases: TGTGCCAGCAGCTTAGCGGGGAGGGGCACAGATACGCAGTATTTT. The complete variable domain, with remaining parts taken from reference TRBV11-2 and TRBJ2-3, reads EAGVAQSPRYKIIEKRQSVAFWCNPISGHATLYWYQQILGQGPKLLIQFQNNGVVDDSQLPKDRFSAERLKGVDSTLKIQPAKLEDSAVYLCASSLAGRGTDTQYFGPGTRLTVL.

The chain employs TRBV5-4 and TRBJ2-1; 7 bases line up with TRBD1. In germline, CDR1 is SGHNT, CDR2 YYREEE (reference sequence). Unmatched junction bases numbered 10, after V lost 4 bases and J lost 6 bases. This CDR3 spans 15 amino acids. The DNA for the CDR3 is TGTGCCAGCAGCCCCGGGACAGAGGAGATCAATGAGCAGTTCTTC. Amino acids: CASSPGTEEINEQFF.

V and J are TRBV5-6 and TRBJ2-1; 11 bases match TRBD2. Germline V gene lookup returns CDR1 SGHDT and CDR2 YYEEEE. Trimming removed 3 bases from V and 7 bases from J; junction bases left unmatched: 12. This CDR3 is built from 17 residues. The CDR3, as DNA: TGTGCCAGCAGCTCTCTCACCACTAGCGGGAGAACGAATGAGCAGTTCTTC. Its protein is CASSSLTTSGRTNEQFF.

V is TRBV10-3 and J is TRBJ2-1; 7 bases match TRBD2. J gave up 8 bases and V 11 bases, and 12 bases lay outside the gene matches. There are 13 residues in the CDR3. Germline assignment: CDR1 ENHRY and CDR2 SYGVKD. CDR3 protein: CASNGVSGDEQFF. The DNA for the CDR3 is TGTGCCTCCAATGGGGTAAGCGGGGATGAGCAGTTCTTC.

The genes are TRBV11-3 and TRBJ2-5; D might be TRBD2 (5 bases). In germline, CDR1 is SGHNT, CDR2 YENEEA. This CDR3 spans 16 amino acids. Trimming removed 5 bases at V and 0 bases at J, with 16 bases between. This CDR3 is CASSPTAGQHQETQYF. CDR3 bases: TGTGCCAGCAGCCCTACTGCGGGCCAGCACCAAGAGACCCAGTACTTC.

CDR3 coding DNA: TGTGCCAGCTCACTTTCGCGACAGTTGAACACTGAAGCTTTCTTT. It translates to CASSLSRQLNTEAFF. The V call is TRBV18, the J call TRBJ1-1; D perhaps matches TRBD1 (5 bases). The CDR3 is made up of 15 amino acids. Germline V lookup: CDR1 KGHSH, CDR2 LQKENI. V was clipped by 4 bases and J by 0 bases, with 12 bases between them.

The chain links TRBV5-6 to TRBJ1-5; 10 bases match TRBD1. Germline CDR1 and CDR2: SGHDT and YYEEEE. V lost 1 base to trimming and J lost 6 bases; unmatched junction nucleotides: 7. The CDR3 is 16 residues long. The CDR3, as DNA: TGTGCCAGCAGCTTGCGGGACAGGGGAAAAGGTCAGCCCCAGCATTTT. Protein product: CASSLRDRGKGQPQHF.